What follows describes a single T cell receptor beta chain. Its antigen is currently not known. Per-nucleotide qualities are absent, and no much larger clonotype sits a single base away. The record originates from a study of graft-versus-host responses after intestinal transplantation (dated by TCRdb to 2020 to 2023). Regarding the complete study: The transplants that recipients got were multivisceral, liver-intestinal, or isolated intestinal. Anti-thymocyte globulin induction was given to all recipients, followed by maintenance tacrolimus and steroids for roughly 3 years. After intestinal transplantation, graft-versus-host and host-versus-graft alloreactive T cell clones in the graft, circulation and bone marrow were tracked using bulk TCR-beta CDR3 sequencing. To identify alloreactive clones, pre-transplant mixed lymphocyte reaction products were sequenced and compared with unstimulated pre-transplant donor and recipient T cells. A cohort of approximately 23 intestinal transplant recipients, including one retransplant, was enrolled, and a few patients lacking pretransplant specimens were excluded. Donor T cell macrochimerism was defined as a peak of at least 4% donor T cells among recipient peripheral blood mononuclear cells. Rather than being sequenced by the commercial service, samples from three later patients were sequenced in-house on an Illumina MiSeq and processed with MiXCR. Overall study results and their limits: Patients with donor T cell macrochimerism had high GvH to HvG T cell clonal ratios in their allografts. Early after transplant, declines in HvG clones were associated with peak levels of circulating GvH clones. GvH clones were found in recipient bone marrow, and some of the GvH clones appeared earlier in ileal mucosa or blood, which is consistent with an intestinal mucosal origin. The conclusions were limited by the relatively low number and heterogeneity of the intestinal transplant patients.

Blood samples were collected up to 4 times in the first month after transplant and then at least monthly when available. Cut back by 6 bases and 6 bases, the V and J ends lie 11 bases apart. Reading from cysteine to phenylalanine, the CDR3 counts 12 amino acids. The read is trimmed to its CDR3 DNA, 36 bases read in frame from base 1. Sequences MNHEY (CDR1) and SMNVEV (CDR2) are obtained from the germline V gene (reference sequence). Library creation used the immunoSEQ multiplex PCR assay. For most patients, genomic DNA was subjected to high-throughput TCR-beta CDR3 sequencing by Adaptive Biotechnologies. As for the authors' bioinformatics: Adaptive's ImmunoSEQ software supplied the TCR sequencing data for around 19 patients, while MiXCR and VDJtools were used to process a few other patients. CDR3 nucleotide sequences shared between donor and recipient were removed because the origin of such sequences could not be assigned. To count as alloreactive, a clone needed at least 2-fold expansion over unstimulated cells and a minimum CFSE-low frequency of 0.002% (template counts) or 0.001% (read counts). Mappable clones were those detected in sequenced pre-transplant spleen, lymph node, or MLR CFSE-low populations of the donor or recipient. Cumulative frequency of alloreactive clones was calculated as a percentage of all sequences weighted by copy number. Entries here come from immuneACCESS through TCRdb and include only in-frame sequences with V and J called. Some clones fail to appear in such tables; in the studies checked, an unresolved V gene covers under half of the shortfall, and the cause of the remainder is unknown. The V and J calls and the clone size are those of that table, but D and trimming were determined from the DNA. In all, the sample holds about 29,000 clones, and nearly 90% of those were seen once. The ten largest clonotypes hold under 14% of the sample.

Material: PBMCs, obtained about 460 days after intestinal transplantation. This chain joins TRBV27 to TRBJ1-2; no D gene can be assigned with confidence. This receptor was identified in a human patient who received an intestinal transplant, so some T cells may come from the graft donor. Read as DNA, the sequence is TGTGCCAGCAGGCTAGGAGAAAATGGCTACACCTTC. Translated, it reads CASRLGENGYTF.